This T cell receptor (beta chain) was recovered during a study of blood T cell repertoires in COVID-19. As for the study in general: The samples span acute and convalescent COVID-19 from the United States, Italy and Spain. Nucleic acid was either cDNA or gDNA, and it came from T cells, B-cell-depleted T cells, or PBMCs.

This CDR3 contains 15 residues. V was pared by 4 bases and J by 7 bases, with 6 bases of the junction left unmatched. The germline CDR1 and CDR2 sequences are SGHTS and YDEGEE. In the original processing: For nucleated cells, counts were estimated from reference gene primer amplification. The assay was immunoSEQ multiplex PCR, and TCRdb's table has in-frame clones only and misses some. V, J and clone size were drawn from that table, and D and trimming were deduced from the DNA. The repertoire has 70,000 to 90,000 clones, around 89% of them found once; the top ten carry more than 0.9%. Cohort assignment relied on participant-reported clinical history. This clone occurred once.

The sequenced material came from PBMCs or T cells enriched from blood (not recorded which). The rearrangement joins TRBV5-8 to TRBJ2-1, with 12 bases lining up with TRBD1. This clonotype was sampled from a woman aged 50 to 65 with acute COVID-19. CDR3 region: CASSPGTGGSNEQFF. CDR3 nucleotide sequence: TGTGCCAGCAGCCCCGGGACAGGGGGCTCGAATGAGCAGTTCTTC.